The rows below give T cell receptor beta chains drawn from one sample of a study of post-analysis software for immune sequencing data. TCRdb reprocessed the PCR reads with MiXCR, giving one entry per CDR3 protein. The sample carries about 620,000 distinct CDR3 sequences, 40% to 50% recorded once. Sequencing was done on a sample of blood. These receptors were collected from a girl aged 10-17 years with multiple sclerosis. CDR3s include the opening cysteine and the closing phenylalanine or tryptophan. The order of the fields is D gene, J gene, V gene, clone size, CDR3 DNA, CDR3 protein. A D gene is named only where the DNA matches it firmly. Not all rows give a size; the values are once, few, many and, for expanded clones, a class.

- TRBJ2-7 TRBV3-1 - TGTGCCAGCAGCCAAGGTGACGGAACAACCTACGAGCAGTACTTC CASSQGDGTTYEQYF
TRBD1 TRBJ2-7 TRBV6-6 few TGTGCCAGCAGTAACAGAGGACAGGCTAGAGGCTACGAGCAGTACTTC CASSNRGQARGYEQYF
- TRBJ2-7 TRBV10-3 - TGTGCCATCAGTGAGTCTGGGGGGGCCGGGGTCCCCTACGAGCAGTACTTC CAISESGGAGVPYEQYF
TRBD1 TRBJ2-3 TRBV12-3/TRBV12-4 - TGTGCCAGCAGTCCCTCCCGGACAGGACGCACAGATACGCAGTATTTT CASSPSRTGRTDTQYF
- TRBJ1-5 TRBV5-5 - TGTGCCAGCAGCTTGGGTAGGCAGTATCAGCCCCGGCATTTT CASSLGRQYQPRHF
- TRBJ2-3 TRBV10-3 once TGTGCCATCAATGAGTTCAGCTTCCTTAGCACAGATACGCAGTATTTT CAINEFSFLSTDTQYF
TRBD2 TRBJ2-7 TRBV2 few TGTGCCAGCCGGACTAGCGGGGCCTCCTACGAGCAGTACTTC CASRTSGASYEQYF
- TRBJ2-7 TRBV12-3/TRBV12-4 - TGTGCCAGCAGTTTGTTTAGCGAGCAGTACTTC CASSLFSEQYF
TRBD1 TRBJ1-1 TRBV29-1 - TGCAGCGTTGGGCAGGGGGACACTGAAGCTTTCTTT CSVGQGDTEAFF
- TRBJ1-5 TRBV11-2 - TGTGCCAGCAGCTTACAGGCAGGGGAAAATCAGCCCCAGCATTTT CASSLQAGENQPQHF
TRBD2 TRBJ2-1 TRBV24-1 - TGTGCCACCAGTGGGTGGGGGGGAGGCGATGAGCAGTTCTTC CATSGWGGGDEQFF
TRBD1 TRBJ2-7 TRBV12-3/TRBV12-4 few TGTGCCATCCGGAGGGACAGGGTCCCCTACGAGCAGTACTTC CAIRRDRVPYEQYF
TRBD2 TRBJ2-3 TRBV4-2 many TGTGCCAGCAGCCATCGGACTAGCGGGGAAACGGATACGCAGTATTTT CASSHRTSGETDTQYF
TRBD2 TRBJ2-3 TRBV10-2 few TGCGCCAGCAGTGAGAGCGGGAGGCTAAGCACAGATACGCAGTATTTT CASSESGRLSTDTQYF
TRBD2 TRBJ2-7 TRBV6-2/TRBV6-3 - TGTGCCAGCCACGGGACTAGCGGAGCCTACGAGCAGTACTTC CASHGTSGAYEQYF
- TRBJ2-5 TRBV29-1 - TGCAGCGTTGTTGAGATCGGGACCCAGTACTTC CSVVEIGTQYF
- TRBJ2-3 TRBV7-7 - TGTGCCAGCAGCATGAGTGTCACAGATACGCAGTATTTT CASSMSVTDTQYF
- TRBJ1-1 TRBV4-2 - TGTGCCAGCAGCCAAATAGTGAGTCTGAACACTGAAGCTTTCTTT CASSQIVSLNTEAFF
TRBD2 TRBJ2-1 TRBV12-3/TRBV12-4 - TGTACCAGCTCCCTTAGGGCGGCTAGAGGACTAGCGGGAGGCAATGAGCAGTTCTTC CTSSLRAARGLAGGNEQFF
- TRBJ1-1 TRBV7-9 - TGTGGCGGGAGGGTGCGGGGAGAGGGCACTGAAGCTTTCTTT CGGRVRGEGTEAFF
- TRBJ2-7 TRBV20-1 few TGCAGTGCTAGAGATGAGGGTCTTGGAGGGGGCCAGCATGTGCAGTACTTC CSARDEGLGGGQHVQYF
- TRBJ1-5 TRBV12-3/TRBV12-4 - TGTGCCAGCAGTTTGACCGTCCTAGGGAGCAATCAGCCCCAGCATTTT CASSLTVLGSNQPQHF
- TRBJ1-2 TRBV5-6 few TGTGCCAGCAGCTTGGGACAGGCTGTCTATGGCTACACCTTC CASSLGQAVYGYTF
- TRBJ2-5 TRBV20-1 - TGCAGTGCTAGAGTAGCACCTCGGGGGGAGACCCAGTACTTC CSARVAPRGETQYF
TRBD1 TRBJ1-2 TRBV6-5 - TGTGCCGCCAGCATCGGGACAGAAGCGGGCTACACCTTC CAASIGTEAGYTF
- TRBJ2-3 TRBV5-1 - TGCGCCAGCAGCCTGGAAGGAAATCAGGATACGCAGTATTTT CASSLEGNQDTQYF
TRBD1 TRBJ2-3 TRBV9 - TGTGCCAGCAGCGGCCGGGACAGGGGCCTATACGGCACAGATACGCAGTATTTT CASSGRDRGLYGTDTQYF
- TRBJ2-2 TRBV27 few TGTGCCAGCAGTCAGAACACCGGGGAGCTGTTTTTT CASSQNTGELFF
TRBD1 TRBJ2-1 TRBV5-1 - TGCGCCAGCAGCTTGTCATTCGGACAGGGGTACAATGAGCAGTTCTTC CASSLSFGQGYNEQFF
- TRBJ1-5 TRBV7-2 - TGTGCCAGCACCCCAGGGGACTATAGCAATCAGCCCCAGCATTTT CASTPGDYSNQPQHF
TRBD1 TRBJ1-2 TRBV5-6 - TGTGCCAGCAGCTTGAAAGGGGGCCATGGCTACACCTTC CASSLKGGHGYTF
- TRBJ2-1 TRBV4-3 - TGCCCCAGCAGCCAAGGAACGGAAGCCTACAGTGAGCAGTTCTTC CPSSQGTEAYSEQFF
- TRBJ2-7 TRBV6-4 few TGTGCCAGCAGCAGGGAGAGCTCCTACGAGCAGTACTTC CASSRESSYEQYF
- TRBJ2-3 TRBV30 few TGTGCCTGGAGTCTGGGCGGGGTTGATGATACGCAGTATTTT CAWSLGGVDDTQYF
- TRBJ2-3 TRBV6-1 - TGTGCCAGCAGTCAGATCGCAGGGGCTATAGGCACAGATACGCAGTATTTT CASSQIAGAIGTDTQYF
- TRBJ2-7 TRBV20-1 - TGCAGTGCTAGGTCTCCAGGGACCTACGAGCAGTACTTC CSARSPGTYEQYF
- TRBJ2-7 TRBV12-3/TRBV12-4 - TGTGCCAGCAGTTTAGCGGAGGGTTGGTCCGAGCAGTACTTC CASSLAEGWSEQYF
- TRBJ2-7 TRBV7-8 - TGTGCCAGCAGCTTAAATACGATTGGGGGGTACGAGCAGTACTTC CASSLNTIGGYEQYF
- TRBJ1-4 TRBV6-5 few TGTGCCAGCCATGCGACCCATCAGGGAGCTAATGAAAAACTGTTTTTT CASHATHQGANEKLFF
- TRBJ1-5 TRBV10-3 few TGTGCCATCAGAGACAGGCTCCGGGAGCCCCAGCATTTT CAIRDRLREPQHF
- TRBJ2-3 TRBV12-3/TRBV12-4 - TGTGCCAGCAGTTTCGAGTGGATCCGCACAGATACGCAGTATTTT CASSFEWIRTDTQYF
- TRBJ2-7 TRBV12-3/TRBV12-4 few TGTGCCAGCAGTAAGGACGGATCCTACGAGCAGTACTTC CASSKDGSYEQYF
TRBD1 TRBJ1-2 TRBV12-3/TRBV12-4 - TGTGCCAGCAGCCCTACAGGGGTGGATGGCTACACCTTC CASSPTGVDGYTF